This TCR beta chain came from a study of Ad26.COV2.S vaccination and SARS-CoV-2 variants. The overall study: In the study, Ad26.COV2.S was injected intramuscularly once, or twice 56 days apart. Study-wide points: Vaccinated and placebo-treated recipients had similar non-spike TCR breadth.

This CDR3 is 15 amino acids long. Germline V CDR1 and CDR2: LGHNA, YNFKEQ. Deletions cut 1 base from V and 6 bases from J, with 16 bases between. A remark on this clone: Its cognate antigen is unknown.

Assay used: immunoSEQ multiplex PCR; TCRdb lists only in-frame clones, some missing. Among over 450,000 clones, roughly 87% were seen once, and the ten largest hold more than 1.5%. Specified treatment: some 20 received Ad26.COV2.S at low or high dose, single or two shots; about 5 received placebo; per-sample allocation not given. The samples date from day 63 after the first vaccine or placebo injection. Donation came from an adult in Boston who was aged 18-55 years. This chain uses TRBV4-2 with TRBJ2-7, with D perhaps TRBD2 (7 bases). This material consisted of peripheral blood, taken in a trial of Ad26.COV2.S vaccine versus placebo. The clonotype was recovered from a person between 18 and 65 years old who received the Ad26.COV2.S COVID-19 vaccine or a placebo. CDR3 loop: CASSQGGGRSGEQYF. As DNA, the CDR3 is TGTGCCAGCAGCCAAGGGGGGGGGCGCTCGGGCGAGCAGTACTTC.